The 28 T cell receptor beta chains below all came from one sample that was sequenced in a study of cytotoxic CD8 clonotypes in ibrutinib-treated CLL. Measured with immunoSEQ multiplex PCR; TCRdb has only the in-frame clones, and not every one. The profile shows 35,000 to 50,000 clones, just over 70% of them singletons. The starting material was PBMCs, obtained at disease progression, from a patient treated with ibrutinib. These receptors all come from a human donor with chronic lymphocytic leukemia.

The J gene is TRBJ1-1, the V gene TRBV7-3; no reliable D call. Germline assignment: CDR1 SGHTA and CDR2 FQGTGA. This CDR3 contains 17 residues. Trimming stripped 0 bases from V and 3 bases from J, with 17 bases between. The CDR3 DNA reads TGTGCCAGCAGCTTAACCTGGCGGACCGAGTCCCACACTGAAGCTTTCTTT. Encoded protein: CASSLTWRTESHTEAFF.

V is TRBV5-4 and J is TRBJ2-2; D is undetermined. The CDR3 is made up of 12 amino acids. V lost 6 bases to trimming and J lost 5 bases, with 8 bases between them. The germline gives CDR1 SGHNT, CDR2 YYREEE (reference sequence). As DNA, the CDR3 is TGTGCCAGCACCCCGGGTACCGGGGAGCTGTTTTTT. Translation: CASTPGTGELFF.

This clone has only a few counts. This rearrangement joins TRBV7-6 to TRBJ1-3, with D possibly TRBD1 on 5 matching bases. The CDR3 totals 15 residues. V was trimmed by 4 bases and J by 0 bases, leaving 10 bases between them. Germline V gives CDR1 SGHVS, CDR2 FNYEAQ. As DNA, the CDR3 is TGTGCCAGCAGCTCGGGACTTTTCTCTGGAAACACCATATATTTT. Residues: CASSSGLFSGNTIYF.

The V and J genes are TRBV19 and TRBJ1-5; tentatively, D is TRBD1 (6 bases). Trimming shortened V by 8 bases and J by 4 bases, and 12 bases separated the two germline ends. The CDR3 spans 13 residues. Per the germline V gene, CDR1 is LNHDA and CDR2 is SQIVND (reference sequence). The CDR3 bases are TGTGCCAGTGAGAAGAGGGGGAATCAGCCCCAGCATTTT. Translated: CASEKRGNQPQHF.

The gene calls are TRBV5-4 and TRBJ2-2; 10 bases are shared with TRBD2. The germline V gene has CDR1 SGHNT and CDR2 YYREEE (reference sequence). Trimming took 2 bases from V and 2 from J; bases not matched to a gene: 3. This CDR3 region has 16 residues. The DNA for the CDR3 is TGTGCCAGCAGCTTCCTAGCGGGAGCTAACACCGGGGAGCTGTTTTTT. Translation: CASSFLAGANTGELFF.

V usage is TRBV9 and J usage is TRBJ2-3; 7 nucleotides agree with TRBD1. In germline, CDR1 is SGDLS, CDR2 YYNGEE. This CDR3 region has 14 residues. After removal of 7 bases from V and 4 bases from J, the junction contained 9 bases not matched to a gene. The CDR3 protein is CASGDRVRADTQYF. The CDR3 bases are TGTGCCAGCGGAGACAGGGTCCGGGCAGATACGCAGTATTTT.

Here the CDR3 DNA reads TGCGCCAGCAGCCCGGGGGCTGGAAACACCATATATTTT. Translation: CASSPGAGNTIYF. The J gene is TRBJ1-3, the V gene TRBV4-1, with D possibly matching TRBD1 (5 bases). This CDR3 spans 13 amino acids. V dropped 4 bases and J dropped 2 bases, with 6 bases sitting between them. Per germline, CDR1 MGHRA and CDR2 YSYEKL.

In its sample, this clone ranks as medium-sized. This CDR3 reads CASSIVLRLAGGPTDTQYF. CDR3 nucleotides: TGTGCCAGTAGTATAGTTCTAAGACTAGCGGGGGGGCCTACAGATACGCAGTATTTT. The gene calls are TRBV19 and TRBJ2-3; TRBD2 agrees at 14 bases. V shed 1 base and J 3 bases; nucleotides not matched to a gene: 9. CDR1 is LNHDA, CDR2 SQIVND, per germline (reference sequence). CDR3 length equals 19 residues. Filled out from reference TRBV19 and TRBJ2-3, the complete variable domain reads DGGITQSPKYLFRKEGQNVTLSCEQNLNHDAMYWYRQDPGQGLRLIYYSQIVNDFQKGDIAEGYSVSREKKESFPLTVTSAQKNPTAFYLCASSIVLRLAGGPTDTQYFGPGTRLTVL.

The chain links TRBV6-1 to TRBJ2-3; 7 positions agree with TRBD2. The CDR3 contains 15 residues. V shed 1 base and J 1 base; nucleotides not matched to a gene: 2. Germline CDR1 reads MNHNS; CDR2 reads SASEGT. The CDR3 protein is CASSEVSGGTDTQYF. In DNA, the CDR3 is TGTGCCAGCAGTGAAGTGAGCGGGGGCACAGATACGCAGTATTTT.

The CDR3 coding sequence is TGTGCCAGCAGCTTTAGCGGGAGTGGGTCCTACAATGAGCAGTTCTTC. Encoded protein: CASSFSGSGSYNEQFF. V usage is TRBV5-4 and J usage is TRBJ2-1, with TRBD2 identical over 9 bases. Looked up from germline, CDR1 is SGHNT and CDR2 is YYREEE (reference sequence). V lost 2 bases, J lost 1 base, and 4 bases stayed unmatched. The CDR3 extends over 16 amino acids. The full variable domain, in which reference TRBV5-4 and TRBJ2-1 provide the parts outside the CDR3, is ETGVTQSPTHLIKTRGQQVTLRCSSQSGHNTVSWYQQALGQGPQFIFQYYREEENGRGNFPPRFSGLQFPNYSSELNVNALELDDSALYLCASSFSGSGSYNEQFFGPGTRLTVL.

The sample holds one count of this clone. The chain has TRBV6-5 and TRBJ2-2; 8 positions match TRBD2. The junction had 7 bases not matched to a gene; V was cut back by 7 bases and J by 6 bases. Germline V gene data show CDR1 as MNHEY and CDR2 as SVGAGI. The CDR3 is 14 amino acids. CDR3 in amino acids: CASIRGGRSGELFF. The CDR3 bases are TGTGCCAGCATCAGGGGCGGGAGGTCCGGGGAGCTGTTTTTT.

This clone was seen once. The CDR3 DNA is TGTGCCAGCAGTTTCATTGGGCAGGGTGATGGCTACACCTTC. Translating gives CASSFIGQGDGYTF. This chain links TRBV28 with TRBJ1-2; D is perhaps TRBD1 (5 bases). The CDR3 is made up of 14 amino acids. Germline CDR1 and CDR2: MDHEN and SYDVKM. With 3 bases removed from V and 6 bases from J, the gap between germline ends came to 14 bases.

This clone was seen only a few times. The chain recombines TRBV18 with TRBJ2-7; 11 nucleotides align to TRBD2. The germline CDR1 and CDR2 sequences are KGHSH and LQKENI. Losses at the gene ends were 5 bases for V and 0 bases for J; bases not matched to a gene: 3. The CDR3 is 15 amino acids. The CDR3 DNA reads as TGTGCCAGCTCAACTAGCGGGGGCCTCTCCTACGAGCAGTACTTC. The encoded protein is CASSTSGGLSYEQYF.

Only a few counts were recorded for this clone. This rearrangement joins TRBV5-1 to TRBJ1-1; D not resolved. The germline V gene encodes CDR1 SGHRS and CDR2 YFSETQ. V was cut by 2 bases and J by 0 bases, with 5 bases left in between. The CDR3 totals 13 residues. The CDR3 spells CASSFSMNTEAFF. The CDR3 DNA reads as TGCGCCAGCAGCTTCTCTATGAACACTGAAGCTTTCTTT.

The V gene is TRBV5-1, the J gene TRBJ2-3, with D possibly TRBD2 on 6 matching bases. This CDR3 spans 16 amino acids. Germline V gene lookup returns CDR1 SGHRS and CDR2 YFSETQ. The germline V and J ends were trimmed by 0 bases and 2 bases, with 13 bases remaining between them. In DNA form, the CDR3 reads TGCGCCAGCAGCTTGGGCGGGGCGGGGCCCACAGATACGCAGTATTTT. Encoded protein: CASSLGGAGPTDTQYF.

With regard to this clone: It is unclear where the CDR3 begins or ends on the DNA, so no DNA is shown, and the CDR3 is as TCRdb lists it. CDR3 region: CASSFFGSVTDTQYF. The rearrangement links TRBV27 to TRBJ2-3; TRBD1 reflects the table's D call only, with no check against the DNA. The CDR3 length equals 15 residues, ends included. Germline values: CDR1 MNHEY, CDR2 SMNVEV (reference sequence).

This clone was seen more than once but under ten times. CDR3 DNA sequence: TGCGCCAGCAGCGCTACAAGCTCCTACAATGAGCAGTTCTTC. Protein: CASSATSSYNEQFF. The chain recombines TRBV5-1 with TRBJ2-1; the D is unclear. CDR1 and CDR2 (germline): SGHRS, YFSETQ. The CDR3 covers 14 residues. V lost 4 bases and J 0 bases, leaving 8 bases between the germline ends.

This chain uses TRBV5-6 with TRBJ1-1; 7 bases fit TRBD1. The germline CDR1 and CDR2 sequences are SGHDT and YYEEEE. CDR3 length equals 13 residues. V lost 5 bases, J lost 6 bases, and 7 bases stayed unmatched. The CDR3: CASRPQGGPEAFF. The CDR3 DNA sequence: TGTGCCAGCAGACCTCAAGGGGGCCCTGAAGCTTTCTTT.

The chain combines TRBV7-9 with TRBJ2-2; D call uncertain. The CDR3 has 16 residues. V was shortened by 5 bases and J by 1 base, with 14 bases between the two germline ends. CDR1 SEHNR and CDR2 FQNEAQ come from the germline V gene (reference sequence). CDR3 DNA sequence: TGTGCCAGCAGCGGCCGTCCGGGTGAGAACACCGGGGAGCTGTTTTTT. The encoded protein is CASSGRPGENTGELFF.

V and J are TRBV6-5 and TRBJ2-5; the D gene could be TRBD1 or TRBD2 (5 bases each). Looked up from germline, CDR1 is MNHEY and CDR2 is SVGAGI. V gave up 6 bases and J gave up 2 bases, with 16 bases separating them. The CDR3 sequence is 15 residues long. The CDR3 DNA reads as TGTGCCAGCAGGTTTGGGACCATGGGGCAAGAGACCCAGTACTTC. Translating it yields CASRFGTMGQETQYF.

This chain uses TRBV28 with TRBJ2-3; 8 bases map to TRBD2. Germline assignment: CDR1 MDHEN and CDR2 SYDVKM. Germline trimming cut 4 bases from V and 2 bases from J; bases unmatched to any gene: 8. The CDR3 loop spans 16 amino acids. The CDR3 nucleotides are TGTGCCAGCAGTTCCCCGGCGGGAGGCACCACAGATACGCAGTATTTT. Translation gives CASSSPAGGTTDTQYF.

The chain joins TRBV5-5 to TRBJ2-2, with 12 bases identical to TRBD2. Looked up from germline, CDR1 is SGHKS and CDR2 is YYEKEE (reference sequence). Trimming removed 4 bases from V and 6 bases from J; junction bases left unmatched: 7. The CDR3 covers 16 residues. Here the CDR3 DNA reads TGTGCCAGCAGCGCGCGACTAGCGGGAGCCCCCGGGGAGCTGTTTTTT. This encodes CASSARLAGAPGELFF.

This chain connects TRBV13 to TRBJ2-2; no firm D call. V was cut by 5 bases and J by 5 bases, with 9 bases left in between. The CDR3 loop spans 13 amino acids. Germline V gives CDR1 PRHDT, CDR2 FYEKMQ (reference sequence). CDR3 protein: CASSPLSTGELFF. CDR3 DNA sequence: TGTGCCAGCAGCCCCTTATCGACCGGGGAGCTGTTTTTT.

This clone was counted once. The V gene is TRBV27, the J gene TRBJ2-1, with 7 bases fitting TRBD1. Looked up from germline, CDR1 is MNHEY and CDR2 is SMNVEV (reference sequence). The CDR3 loop spans 16 amino acids. Trimming removed 6 bases from V and 1 base from J; junction bases left unmatched: 9. The CDR3 sequence is CASRVNTGVSYNEQFF. CDR3 coding DNA: TGTGCCAGCAGGGTTAACACAGGGGTGTCCTACAATGAGCAGTTCTTC.

The V gene is TRBV18, the J gene TRBJ1-2, with 8 bases aligning to TRBD1. Germline trimming cut 0 bases from V and 8 bases from J; bases unmatched to any gene: 5. Germline V gives CDR1 KGHSH, CDR2 LQKENI. The CDR3 contains 14 residues. The chain's CDR3 is CASSPPDRAVGYTF. DNA of the CDR3: TGTGCCAGCTCACCACCGGACAGGGCGGTAGGCTACACCTTC.

The chain has TRBV6-1 and TRBJ1-1; 8 nucleotides line up with TRBD1. The CDR3 is 13 amino acids. J lost 10 bases, V lost 4 bases, and 8 bases had no gene match. Germline V gene data show CDR1 as MNHNS and CDR2 as SASEGT. The CDR3 sequence is CASSVGQGAGAFF. As DNA, the CDR3 is TGTGCCAGCAGTGTCGGGCAGGGGGCTGGAGCTTTCTTT.

The V and J genes are TRBV6-5 and TRBJ1-2, with a tentative D call TRBD1 (6 bases). Germline V gives CDR1 MNHEY, CDR2 SVGAGI. The CDR3 totals 14 residues. V dropped 6 bases and J dropped 1 base, with 12 bases sitting between them. The chain's CDR3 is CASSSGEGNYGYTF. DNA for the CDR3: TGTGCCAGCAGCTCAGGGGAGGGTAACTATGGCTACACCTTC.

The table lists this clone with a few counts. The chain has TRBV19 and TRBJ1-6; possibly TRBD1 for D (6 bases). The CDR3 is made up of 16 amino acids. The V gene's germline CDR1 is LNHDA and CDR2 SQIVND (reference sequence). The V end was cut by 7 bases, the J end by 8 bases, with 21 bases between. DNA for the CDR3: TGTGCCAGTAAAACCCAGCTCCGGGACACTTATTCACCCCTCCACTTT. Encoded protein: CASKTQLRDTYSPLHF.